The present T cell receptor beta chain was sequenced within a study of CXCR3-negative and CXCR3-positive naive CD8 T cells. Libraries of TRB cDNA were made by 5' RACE and carried UMIs. TCRdb derives one entry per CDR3 protein from the 5' RACE reads, leaving out DNA. This repertoire comprises several thousand distinct CDR3 sequences; its ten largest clones make up 2% to 2.5%. The CDR3 totals 14 residues. From germline, CDR1 is SQVTM and CDR2 ANQGSEA. This clonotype registers medium-sized (0.01 to 0.1%) by frequency. The origin of this receptor is a human donor in good health. Some clones in this sample may be carry-over from other donors' samples. The sequencing input was naive CXCR3- CD8+ T cells from blood. Subset meaning: CD45RO-CCR7+CD27+CD95- naive CD8+ T cells lacking CXCR3 (TNR3-). This rearrangement joins TRBV29-1 to TRBJ2-1; TCRdb's assignment of TRBD2 cannot be checked, as there is no DNA. CDR3 loop: CSVVDSGRGNEQFF.